Below are 9 T cell receptor beta chains sequenced from a single sample in a study of blood T cell repertoires in COVID-19. The data were produced by immunoSEQ multiplex PCR, yet TCRdb's version contains in-frame clones alone and is incomplete. This table holds 280,000 or so clones, under 90% found once. The sample was PBMCs or T cells enriched from blood (not recorded which). The receptor set was obtained from a woman in her fifties or sixties who had been exposed to COVID-19.

The CDR3 loop reads CASSQPTASNQPQHF. The CDR3 DNA reads TGCGCCAGCAGCCAACCGACAGCTAGCAATCAGCCCCAGCATTTT. The V gene is TRBV4-1, the J gene TRBJ1-5; D possibly corresponds to TRBD1 (5 bases). There are 15 residues in the CDR3. Trimming removed 2 bases from V and 0 bases from J, with 8 bases in between. Germline values: CDR1 MGHRA, CDR2 YSYEKL.

The chain joins TRBV4-1 to TRBJ1-6; D gene ambiguous. Trimming took 2 bases from V and 4 from J, leaving 15 bases between them. The CDR3 contains 17 residues. Germline assignment: CDR1 MGHRA and CDR2 YSYEKL. CDR3 bases: TGCGCCAGCAGCCAAAGGGAGGACCTGGGGTATAATTCACCCCTCCACTTT. Protein sequence: CASSQREDLGYNSPLHF.

V is TRBV20-1 and J is TRBJ1-2, with D uncertain. This CDR3 is built from 12 residues. Germline CDR1 and CDR2: DFQATT and SNEGSKA (reference sequence). V was cut by 3 bases and J by 2 bases, with 7 bases left in between. Here the CDR3 reads CSASESNYGYTF. The DNA for the CDR3 is TGCAGTGCTAGTGAGTCGAACTATGGCTACACCTTC.

This clone appeared a few times. The chain uses TRBV7-8 and TRBJ2-7; D not resolved. V lost 1 base and J 2 bases, leaving 12 bases between the germline ends. The CDR3 runs to 15 residues. Germline V gene data show CDR1 as SGHVS and CDR2 as FQNEAQ. The CDR3 region is CASSLVVTATYEQYF. The CDR3 DNA reads TGTGCCAGCAGCTTAGTGGTGACTGCAACCTACGAGCAGTACTTC.

The V call is TRBV7-2, the J call TRBJ1-3; D uncertain. Germline CDR1 SGHTA, CDR2 FQGNSA. The CDR3 runs to 16 residues. The V end was cut by 1 base, the J end by 0 bases, with 10 bases between. The CDR3 sequence: CASSLGLGDSGNTIYF. The CDR3 coding sequence is TGTGCCAGCAGCTTAGGTCTAGGAGACTCTGGAAACACCATATATTTT.

CDR3 DNA sequence: TGTGCCAGCATGCGGGGACAGAACCACAATGAGCAGTTCTTC. Translating it yields CASMRGQNHNEQFF. This rearrangement joins TRBV2 to TRBJ2-1; TRBD1 is a possible D gene (7 bases). The germline V and J ends were trimmed by 7 bases and 5 bases, with 15 bases remaining between them. Germline CDR1 is SNHLY and CDR2 is FYNNEI. This CDR3 region has 14 residues.

This clone was detected once. The same CDR3 arises from other DNA sequences in this sample as well. The chain joins TRBV7-9 to TRBJ2-7; TRBD2 matches 10 bases. Germline trimming cut 0 bases from V and 4 bases from J; bases unmatched to any gene: 3. CDR1 is SEHNR, CDR2 FQNEAQ, per germline (reference sequence). The CDR3 runs to 15 residues. The CDR3 loop reads CASSLASGGTYEQYF. In nucleotides, the CDR3 is TGTGCCAGCAGCTTAGCTAGCGGGGGGACGTACGAGCAGTACTTC.

This clone appeared once. This chain connects TRBV6-5 to TRBJ2-5; 13 nucleotides line up with TRBD2. CDR3 length: 15 amino acids. Germline CDR1 and CDR2: MNHEY and SVGAGI. The J segment lost 7 bases and the V segment lost 5 bases, leaving 7 bases of the junction unmatched. This CDR3 reads CASSTSGGVVSTQYF. The CDR3 bases are TGTGCCAGCAGTACTAGCGGGGGGGTAGTCTCGACCCAGTACTTC.

The chain links TRBV3-1 (or the pseudogene TRBV3-2) to TRBJ1-2, with D hard to call. The germline gives CDR1 LGHDT, CDR2 YNNKEL (reference sequence). V shed 1 base and J shed 1 base, with 7 bases lying between them. The CDR3 totals 14 residues. For the CDR3, the DNA is TGTGCCAGCAGCCAAGGCGGCAGTAACTATGGCTACACCTTC. As protein: CASSQGGSNYGYTF.